The rows below give T cell receptor beta chains drawn from one sample of a study of cytomegalovirus exposure and HLA in healthy donors. The data were produced by immunoSEQ multiplex PCR, yet TCRdb's version contains in-frame clones alone and is incomplete. The sample carries roughly 130,000 clones, roughly 77% recorded once. The sequenced material came from PBMCs. The receptor source for this set is a female donor in good health and CMV-seronegative. Each CDR3 is given with its conserved first and last residue. A D gene is named only where the DNA matches it firmly. The size of a clone is reported for some rows only, either as once, few or many, or as a class for expanded clones.

clone_size	d_call	j_call	v_call	cdr3_aa	cdr3_nt
.	.	TRBJ2-3	TRBV7-2	CASSYPGKADTQYF	TGTGCCAGCAGTTATCCGGGGAAGGCAGATACGCAGTATTTT
.	TRBD1	TRBJ2-3	TRBV7-9	CASSLVTGVMGTDTQYF	TGTGCCAGCAGCTTAGTAACAGGGGTGATGGGCACAGATACGCAGTATTTT
.	.	TRBJ2-3	TRBV4-3	CASSQDSKIGFFGDTQYF	TGCGCCAGCAGCCAAGATTCAAAGATCGGTTTCTTCGGGGATACGCAGTATTTT
.	.	TRBJ2-7	TRBV27	CASSSHRDPYEQYF	TGTGCCAGCAGTTCCCACAGGGACCCCTACGAGCAGTACTTC
.	TRBD1	TRBJ1-2	TRBV19	CASGTGVNYGYTF	TGTGCCAGTGGGACAGGGGTAAACTATGGCTACACCTTC
.	TRBD1	TRBJ2-2	TRBV5-1	CASQGAWTGELFF	TGCGCCAGCCAGGGGGCGTGGACCGGGGAGCTGTTTTTT
.	.	TRBJ1-6	TRBV18	CASSPTGSSYNSPLHF	TGTGCCAGCTCACCAACAGGGTCGTCCTATAATTCACCCCTCCACTTT
few	TRBD2	TRBJ2-2	TRBV27	CASTRRGSGYTGELFF	TGTGCCAGCACTCGCCGAGGTAGCGGGTACACCGGGGAGCTGTTTTTT
.	.	TRBJ2-7	TRBV29-1	CSVAPNWDTTYEQYF	TGCAGCGTTGCCCCCAACTGGGACACCACCTACGAGCAGTACTTC
.	.	TRBJ1-2	TRBV9	CASSVARAGIANYGYTF	TGTGCCAGCAGCGTAGCACGCGCAGGGATAGCTAACTATGGCTACACCTTC
.	.	TRBJ1-4	TRBV7-2	CASRRGMTNEKLFF	TGTGCCAGCAGGCGAGGGATGACTAATGAAAAACTGTTTTTT
.	.	TRBJ1-1	TRBV28	CASFAREYEAFF	TGTGCCAGCTTTGCGAGAGAATATGAAGCTTTCTTT
.	TRBD1	TRBJ1-6	TRBV5-5	CASSLEGQEISPLHF	TGTGCCAGCAGCTTGGAGGGACAGGAAATTTCACCCCTCCACTTT
.	.	TRBJ2-5	TRBV15	CATSLVADQETQYF	TGTGCCACCAGCCTGGTTGCGGACCAAGAGACCCAGTACTTC
.	TRBD2	TRBJ2-5	TRBV4-1	CASRGLAGMETQYF	TGCGCCAGCAGGGGACTAGCGGGCATGGAGACCCAGTACTTC
.	TRBD1	TRBJ1-6	TRBV7-2	CASSLNTGGWHF	TGTGCCAGCAGCTTAAATACAGGGGGGTGGCACTTT
.	.	TRBJ2-2	TRBV6-6	CASSLGRRIRELFF	TGTGCCAGCAGTTTAGGGCGGAGGATTCGGGAGCTGTTTTTT
.	.	TRBJ1-2	TRBV19	CASSPQGYGYTF	TGTGCCAGTAGTCCTCAGGGATATGGCTACACCTTC
.	.	TRBJ2-7	TRBV2	CASKAGGYEQYF	TGTGCCAGCAAGGCAGGGGGGTACGAGCAGTACTTC
.	TRBD2	TRBJ2-1	TRBV5-1	CASKRGGLGNEQFF	TGCGCCAGCAAACGTGGGGGACTAGGGAATGAGCAGTTCTTC
.	TRBD2	TRBJ2-3	TRBV19	CASYSGGPTDTQYF	TGTGCCAGTTACTCGGGGGGGCCCACAGATACGCAGTATTTT
.	.	TRBJ2-6	TRBV28	CASSPYWRANVLTF	TGTGCCAGCAGCCCTTATTGGCGGGCCAACGTCCTGACTTTC
.	TRBD2	TRBJ2-1	TRBV5-5	CASTQGGLASYNEQFF	TGTGCCAGCACCCAGGGGGGACTAGCCTCCTACAATGAGCAGTTCTTC